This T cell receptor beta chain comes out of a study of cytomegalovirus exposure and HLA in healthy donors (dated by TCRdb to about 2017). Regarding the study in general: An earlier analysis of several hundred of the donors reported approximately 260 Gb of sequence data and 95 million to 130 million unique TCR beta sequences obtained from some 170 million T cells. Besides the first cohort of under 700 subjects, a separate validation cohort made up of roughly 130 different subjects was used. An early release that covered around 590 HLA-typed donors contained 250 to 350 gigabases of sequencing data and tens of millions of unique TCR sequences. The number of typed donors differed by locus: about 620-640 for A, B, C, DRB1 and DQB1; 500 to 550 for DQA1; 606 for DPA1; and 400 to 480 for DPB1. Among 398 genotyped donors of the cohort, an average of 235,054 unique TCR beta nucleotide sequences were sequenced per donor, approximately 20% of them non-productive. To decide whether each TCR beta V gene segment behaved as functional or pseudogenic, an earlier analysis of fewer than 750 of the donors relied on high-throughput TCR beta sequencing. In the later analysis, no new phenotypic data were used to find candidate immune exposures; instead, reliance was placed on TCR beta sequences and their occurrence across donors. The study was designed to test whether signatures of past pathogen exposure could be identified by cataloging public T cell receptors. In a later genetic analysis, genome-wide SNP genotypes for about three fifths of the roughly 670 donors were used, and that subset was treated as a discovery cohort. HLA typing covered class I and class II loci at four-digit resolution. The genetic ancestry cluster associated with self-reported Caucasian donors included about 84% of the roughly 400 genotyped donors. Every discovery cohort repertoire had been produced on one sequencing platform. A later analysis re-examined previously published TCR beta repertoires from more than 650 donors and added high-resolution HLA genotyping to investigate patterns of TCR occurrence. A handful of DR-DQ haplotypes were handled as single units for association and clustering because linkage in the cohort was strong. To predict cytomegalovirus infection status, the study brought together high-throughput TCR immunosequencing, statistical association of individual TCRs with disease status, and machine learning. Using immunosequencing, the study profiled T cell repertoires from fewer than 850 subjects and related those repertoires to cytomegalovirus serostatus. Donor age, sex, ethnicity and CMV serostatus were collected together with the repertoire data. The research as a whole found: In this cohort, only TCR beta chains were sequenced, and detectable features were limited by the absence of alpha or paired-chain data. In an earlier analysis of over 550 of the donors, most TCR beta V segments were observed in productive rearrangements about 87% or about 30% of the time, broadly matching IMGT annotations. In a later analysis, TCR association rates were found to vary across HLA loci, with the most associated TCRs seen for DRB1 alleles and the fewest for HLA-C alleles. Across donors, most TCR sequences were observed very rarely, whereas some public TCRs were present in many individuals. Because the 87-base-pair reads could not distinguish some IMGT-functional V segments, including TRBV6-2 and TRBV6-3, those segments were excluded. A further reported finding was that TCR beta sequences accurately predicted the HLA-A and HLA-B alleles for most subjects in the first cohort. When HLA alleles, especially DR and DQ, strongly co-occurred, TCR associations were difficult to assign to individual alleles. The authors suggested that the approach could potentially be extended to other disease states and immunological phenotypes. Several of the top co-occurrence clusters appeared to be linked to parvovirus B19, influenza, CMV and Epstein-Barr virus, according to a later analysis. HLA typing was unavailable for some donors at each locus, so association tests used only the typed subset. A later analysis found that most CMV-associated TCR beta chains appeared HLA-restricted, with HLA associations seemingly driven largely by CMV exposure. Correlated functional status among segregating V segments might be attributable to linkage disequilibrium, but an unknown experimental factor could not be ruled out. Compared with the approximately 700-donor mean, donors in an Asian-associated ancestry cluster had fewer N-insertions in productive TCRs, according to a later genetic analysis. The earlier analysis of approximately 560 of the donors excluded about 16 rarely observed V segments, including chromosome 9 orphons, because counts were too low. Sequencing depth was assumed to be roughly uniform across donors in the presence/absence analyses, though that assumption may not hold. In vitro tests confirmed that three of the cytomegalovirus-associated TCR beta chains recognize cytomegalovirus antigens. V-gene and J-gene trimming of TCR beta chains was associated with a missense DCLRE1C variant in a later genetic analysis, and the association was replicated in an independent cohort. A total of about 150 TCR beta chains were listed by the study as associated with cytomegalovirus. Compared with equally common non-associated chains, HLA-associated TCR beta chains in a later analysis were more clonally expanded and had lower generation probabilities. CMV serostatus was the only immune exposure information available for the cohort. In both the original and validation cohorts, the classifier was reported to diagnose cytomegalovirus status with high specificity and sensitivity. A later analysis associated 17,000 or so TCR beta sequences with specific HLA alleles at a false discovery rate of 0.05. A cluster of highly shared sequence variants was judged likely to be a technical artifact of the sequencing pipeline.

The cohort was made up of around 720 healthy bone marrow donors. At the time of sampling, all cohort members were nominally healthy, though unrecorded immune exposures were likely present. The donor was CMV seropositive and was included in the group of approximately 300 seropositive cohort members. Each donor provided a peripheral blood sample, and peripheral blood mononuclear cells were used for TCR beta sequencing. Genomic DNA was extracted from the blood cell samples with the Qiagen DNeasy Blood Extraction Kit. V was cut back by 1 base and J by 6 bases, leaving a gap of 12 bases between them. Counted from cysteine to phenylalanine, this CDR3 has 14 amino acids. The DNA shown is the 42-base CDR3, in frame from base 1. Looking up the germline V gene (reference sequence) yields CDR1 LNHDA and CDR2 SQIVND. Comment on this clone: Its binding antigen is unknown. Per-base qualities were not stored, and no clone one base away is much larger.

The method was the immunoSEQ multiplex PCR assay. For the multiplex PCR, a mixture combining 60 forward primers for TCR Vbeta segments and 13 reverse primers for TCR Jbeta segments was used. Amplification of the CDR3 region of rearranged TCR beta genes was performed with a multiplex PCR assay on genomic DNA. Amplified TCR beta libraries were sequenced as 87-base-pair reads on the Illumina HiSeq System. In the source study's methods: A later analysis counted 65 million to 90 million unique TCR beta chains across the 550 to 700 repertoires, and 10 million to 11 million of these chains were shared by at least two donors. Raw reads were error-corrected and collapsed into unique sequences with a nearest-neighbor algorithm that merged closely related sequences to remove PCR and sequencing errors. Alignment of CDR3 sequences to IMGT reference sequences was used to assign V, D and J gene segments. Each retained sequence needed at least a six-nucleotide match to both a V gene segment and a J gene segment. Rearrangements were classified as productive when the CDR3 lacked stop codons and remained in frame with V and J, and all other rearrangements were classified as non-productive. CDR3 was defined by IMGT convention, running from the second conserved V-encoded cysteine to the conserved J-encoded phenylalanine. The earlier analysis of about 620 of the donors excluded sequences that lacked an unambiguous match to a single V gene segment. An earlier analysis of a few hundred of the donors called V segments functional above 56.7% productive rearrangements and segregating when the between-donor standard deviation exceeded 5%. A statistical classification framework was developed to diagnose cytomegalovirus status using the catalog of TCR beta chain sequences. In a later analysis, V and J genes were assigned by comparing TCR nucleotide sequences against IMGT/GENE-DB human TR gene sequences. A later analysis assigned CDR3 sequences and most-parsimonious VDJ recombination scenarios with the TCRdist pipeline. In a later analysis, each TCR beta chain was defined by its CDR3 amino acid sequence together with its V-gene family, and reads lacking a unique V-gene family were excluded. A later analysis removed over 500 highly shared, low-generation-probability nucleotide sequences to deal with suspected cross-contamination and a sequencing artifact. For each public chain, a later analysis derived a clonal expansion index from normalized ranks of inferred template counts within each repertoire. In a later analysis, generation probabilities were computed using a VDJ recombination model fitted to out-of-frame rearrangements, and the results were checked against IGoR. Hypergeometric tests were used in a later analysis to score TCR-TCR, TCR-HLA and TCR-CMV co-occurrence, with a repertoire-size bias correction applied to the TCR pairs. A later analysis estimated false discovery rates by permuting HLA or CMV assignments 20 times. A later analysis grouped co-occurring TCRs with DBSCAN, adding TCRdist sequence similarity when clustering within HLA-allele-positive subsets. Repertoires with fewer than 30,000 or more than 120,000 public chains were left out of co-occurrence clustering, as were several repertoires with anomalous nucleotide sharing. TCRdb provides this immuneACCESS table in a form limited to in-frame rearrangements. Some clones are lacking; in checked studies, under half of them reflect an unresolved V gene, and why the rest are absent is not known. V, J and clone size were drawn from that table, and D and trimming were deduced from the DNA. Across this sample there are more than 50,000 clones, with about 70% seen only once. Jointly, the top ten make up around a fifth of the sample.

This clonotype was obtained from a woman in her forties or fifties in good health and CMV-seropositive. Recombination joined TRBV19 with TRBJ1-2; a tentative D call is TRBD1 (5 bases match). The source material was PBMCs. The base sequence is TGTGCCAGTAGTATAGTTCGGACAAGAGATGGCTACACCTTC. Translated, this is CASSIVRTRDGYTF.